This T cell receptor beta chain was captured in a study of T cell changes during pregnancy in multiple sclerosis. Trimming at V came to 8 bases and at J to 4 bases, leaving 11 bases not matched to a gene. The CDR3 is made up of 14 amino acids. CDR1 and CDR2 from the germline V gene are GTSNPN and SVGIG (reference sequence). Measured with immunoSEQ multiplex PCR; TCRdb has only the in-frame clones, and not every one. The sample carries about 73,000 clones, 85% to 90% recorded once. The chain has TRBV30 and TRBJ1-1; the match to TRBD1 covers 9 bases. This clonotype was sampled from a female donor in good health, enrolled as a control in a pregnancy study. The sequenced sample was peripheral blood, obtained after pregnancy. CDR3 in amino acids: CAIKKGQGSTEAFF. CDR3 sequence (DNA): TGTGCCATCAAAAAAGGACAGGGGAGCACTGAAGCTTTCTTT.